Each of the 26 T cell receptor beta chains below was sequenced from the same sample in a study of identical twins. MiXCR was run by TCRdb on the 5' RACE reads, yielding one entry per CDR3 protein. The table records roughly 1,500,000 distinct CDR3 sequences, 32% of them present only once. Sequenced sample: cord blood. These receptors all come from a newborn girl in good health.

The chain combines TRBV20-1 with TRBJ2-1; 9 bases align to TRBD2. Germline CDR1 and CDR2: DFQATT and SNEGSKA (reference sequence). The CDR3 sequence is 17 residues long. Trimming took 0 bases from V and 10 from J; bases not matched to a gene: 16. The CDR3: CSARDYGLAGAHHEQFF. DNA of the CDR3: TGCAGTGCTAGAGATTATGGTTTAGCGGGGGCCCACCACGAGCAGTTCTTC.

This clonotype occurred a few times. The genes are TRBV29-1 and TRBJ2-1, with 16 bases aligning to TRBD2. J gave up 6 bases and V 6 bases, and 14 bases lay outside the gene matches. Germline lookup yields CDR1 SQVTM and CDR2 ANQGSEA. The CDR3 sequence is 18 residues long. The CDR3 loop is CSVSGTSGGAVGINEQFF. The CDR3, as DNA: TGCAGCGTATCCGGGACTAGCGGGGGGGCCGTAGGAATCAATGAGCAGTTCTTC.

In its sample, this clonotype was seen a few times. This sequence joins TRBV27 and TRBJ1-1, with 7 bases that match TRBD1. The CDR3 covers 14 residues. The germline V gene encodes CDR1 MNHEY and CDR2 SMNVEV (reference sequence). Germline trimming cut 6 bases from V and 4 bases from J; bases unmatched to any gene: 8. Here the CDR3 reads CASRSQGSGTEAFF. The CDR3 region has the DNA TGTGCCAGCAGATCACAGGGGTCGGGCACTGAAGCTTTCTTT.

This clonotype was observed a few times. The chain recombines TRBV7-2 with TRBJ2-4; TRBD2 matches at 14 bases. This CDR3 region has 16 residues. Looked up from germline, CDR1 is SGHTA and CDR2 is FQGNSA. After removal of 4 bases from V and 7 bases from J, the junction contained 6 bases not matched to a gene. CDR3 bases: TGTGCCAGCAGCTCCCCGGGACTAGCGGGAGTCAACATTCAGTACTTC. Encoded protein: CASSSPGLAGVNIQYF.

The rearrangement uses TRBV7-2 and TRBJ2-4; TRBD2 matches at 12 bases. The germline gives CDR1 SGHTA, CDR2 FQGNSA. J lost 13 bases, V lost 6 bases, and 13 bases had no gene match. The CDR3 is made up of 15 amino acids. The CDR3 bases are TGTGCCAGCAGACCAACCCTAGCGGGGGGGCCGTCCCAGTACTTC. As protein: CASRPTLAGGPSQYF.

In this sample, this clonotype turned up many times. An end of the junction differs from the germline gene, which may be a read error. J is TRBJ2-7 and V is TRBV5-1, with 8 bases aligning to TRBD1. The CDR3 spans 14 residues. From germline, CDR1 is SGHRS and CDR2 YFSETQ. The CDR3 DNA is TGCGCCAGCAGTTTGGACAGGGAACTCTACGAGCAGTACTTC. This gives the protein CASSLDRELYEQYF.

A few counts support this clonotype. This chain joins TRBV4-1 and TRBJ2-4, with TRBD2 matching over 12 bases. The CDR3 is 17 residues long. The germline V gene encodes CDR1 MGHRA and CDR2 YSYEKL. With 2 bases clipped from V and 1 base from J, the junction kept 3 bases outside the gene matches. DNA for the CDR3: TGCGCCAGCAGCCAACTCACTAGCGGGGGGGCCAAAAACATTCAGTACTTC. It codes for CASSQLTSGGAKNIQYF.

This clonotype was recorded many times. This chain joins TRBV7-9 and TRBJ2-7; D ambiguous. The CDR3 has 14 residues. Trimming took 2 bases from V and 0 from J, leaving 8 bases between them. CDR1 and CDR2 from the germline V gene are SEHNR and FQNEAQ (reference sequence). CDR3 coding DNA: TGTGCCAGCAGCTTACGGTCGGCCTCCTACGAGCAGTACTTC. This translates into CASSLRSASYEQYF.

Only a few counts were recorded for this clonotype. The V call is TRBV3-1, the J call TRBJ2-1, with 8 bases matching TRBD2. The DNA end is a closer match to TRBJ2-7, so the J assignment may be wrong. The CDR3 runs to 16 residues. The germline V gene encodes CDR1 LGHDT and CDR2 YNNKEL (reference sequence). The CDR3 coding sequence is TGTGCCAGCAGCCAAGTGGGCGGGGGGTACTACAATGAGCAGTACTTC. Amino acid sequence: CASSQVGGGYYNEQYF.

The chain is built from TRBV21-1 and TRBJ1-2; the D segment call TRBD1 is taken from the table without a DNA check. TRBV21-1 is reported as a pseudogene. This CDR3 contains 16 residues. CDR3 region: CASSKAQDRGGYGYTF. The CDR3, as DNA: TGTGCCAGCAGCAAAGCCCAAGACAGGGGGGGGTATGGCTACACCTTC.

This clonotype showed up just a few times. The chain couples TRBV6-5 to TRBJ1-5; a weak D match, TRBD1 (5 bases). The germline CDR1 and CDR2 sequences are MNHEY and SVGAGI. Trimming stripped 4 bases from V and 6 bases from J, with 10 bases between. CDR3 length equals 13 residues. The CDR3 DNA reads as TGTGCCAGCAGTTCGGGACCCTCTCAGCCCCAGCATTTT. The encoded protein is CASSSGPSQPQHF.

This clonotype occurred a few times. This rearrangement joins TRBV20-1 to TRBJ2-1; 7 bases line up with TRBD2. This CDR3 has 14 amino acids. The V gene end was trimmed by 3 bases and the J gene end by 2 bases; junction bases not matched to a gene: 4. Germline CDR1 and CDR2: DFQATT and SNEGSKA (reference sequence). The CDR3 DNA reads as TGCAGTGCTAGTGCGCGGGAGACCTACAATGAGCAGTTCTTC. This encodes CSASARETYNEQFF.

This clonotype has only a few counts. The gene calls are TRBV7-2 and TRBJ1-1; 9 bases are shared with TRBD1. From germline, CDR1 is SGHTA and CDR2 FQGNSA. The CDR3 covers 15 residues. V gave up 5 bases and J gave up 10 bases; unmatched junction bases: 14. CDR3 amino acids: CASSKRQGGSQGAFF. For the CDR3, the DNA is TGTGCCAGCAGCAAACGACAGGGGGGAAGTCAAGGAGCTTTCTTT.

A few counts support this clonotype. The chain recombines TRBV7-9 with TRBJ1-3; TRBD1 aligns across 7 bases. Germline trimming cut 3 bases from V and 4 bases from J; bases unmatched to any gene: 6. CDR3 length: 15 residues. In germline, CDR1 is SEHNR, CDR2 FQNEAQ (reference sequence). The CDR3 DNA is TGTGCCAGCAGCTTCCGAAGGGACAGAGGAAACACCATATATTTT. Amino acid sequence: CASSFRRDRGNTIYF.

This clonotype was counted many times. This chain's CDR3 is CASSVGTGPYEQYF. The DNA for the CDR3 is TGTGCCAGCAGCGTTGGAACAGGGCCCTACGAGCAGTACTTC. J is TRBJ2-7 and V is TRBV9, with a possible D match to TRBD1 (6 bases). The CDR3 sequence is 14 residues long. CDR1 is SGDLS and CDR2 is YYNGEE in the germline V gene. The V and J ends lost 2 bases and 2 bases respectively, with 11 bases between them.

This clonotype turned up a few times. The chain carries TRBV6-5 and TRBJ2-4; 9 nucleotides match TRBD1. The end of the DNA is better explained by TRBJ2-7, so the J call may be wrong. The CDR3 is 16 amino acids. Germline lookup yields CDR1 MNHEY and CDR2 SVGAGI. CDR3 DNA: TGTGCCAGCAGCTCCCGGGGCGGGACAGGGTGGTACGAGCAGTACTTC. This codes for CASSSRGGTGWYEQYF.

This clonotype was observed a few times. This rearrangement joins TRBV12-3 or TRBV12-4 to TRBJ2-7; D gene uncertain. This CDR3 has 15 amino acids. Trimming took 4 bases from V and 0 from J, leaving 13 bases between them. This chain's CDR3 is CASSSKTRSSYEQYF. CDR3 DNA sequence: TGTGCCAGCAGTTCAAAGACGCGGAGCTCCTACGAGCAGTACTTC.

Remarks on this clonotype: An end of the junction differs from the germline gene, which may be a read error. This chain links TRBV6-6 with TRBJ1-1, with 7 positions matching TRBD1. The CDR3 runs 15 residues. Germline V gene data show CDR1 as MNHNY and CDR2 as SVGAGI (reference sequence). The CDR3 DNA follows: TGTGCCAGCACTCCCCACACAGGGGACCACACCGAAGCTTTCTTT. Protein sequence: CASTPHTGDHTEAFF.

The chain employs TRBV29-1 and TRBJ2-1; TRBD2 agrees at 7 bases. J gave up 6 bases and V 7 bases, and 12 bases lay outside the gene matches. The CDR3 consists of 14 residues. Germline CDR1 is SQVTM and CDR2 is ANQGSEA. The CDR3 sequence: CSAARTSTSNEQFF. The CDR3 DNA reads as TGCAGCGCCGCGAGGACTAGTACCTCCAATGAGCAGTTCTTC.

The chain uses TRBV27 and TRBJ2-3; tentatively, D is TRBD1 (5 bases). CDR1 and CDR2 (germline): MNHEY, SMNVEV (reference sequence). The CDR3 totals 15 residues. V was shortened by 2 bases and J by 1 base, with 10 bases between the two germline ends. The CDR3 loop is CASSLKGVRTDTQYF. The CDR3 DNA reads TGTGCCAGCAGTTTAAAAGGGGTTCGCACAGATACGCAGTATTTT.

This clonotype was detected a few times. CDR3 sequence reads: CATSASGLRGETQYF. The CDR3 DNA is TGTGCCACCAGTGCTTCGGGACTCCGGGGGGAGACCCAGTACTTC. This rearrangement joins TRBV24-1 to TRBJ2-5; D possibly corresponds to TRBD2 (6 bases). V lost 5 bases and J lost 5, with 17 bases in between. The CDR3 is 15 residues long. CDR1 KGHDR and CDR2 SFDVKD come from the germline V gene.

This clonotype showed up just a few times. The chain uses TRBV4-1 and TRBJ1-4; D not resolved. Per the germline V gene, CDR1 is MGHRA and CDR2 is YSYEKL. The CDR3 is 12 amino acids. Trimming pared 3 bases from V and 10 bases from J, leaving 9 bases between. CDR3 sequence reads: CASSHTEGKLFF. CDR3 DNA sequence: TGCGCCAGCAGCCATACAGAAGGAAAACTGTTTTTT.

This clonotype was counted between two and nine times. The chain uses TRBV20-1 and TRBJ1-2; no reliable D call. CDR3 length: 14 amino acids. Trimming took 3 bases from V and 0 from J, leaving 11 bases between them. From germline, CDR1 is DFQATT and CDR2 SNEGSKA (reference sequence). CDR3 DNA sequence: TGCAGTGCTAGCTACCTATCCGCTAACTATGGCTACACCTTC. The encoded protein is CSASYLSANYGYTF.

Points on this clonotype: A much larger clone lies a single base off, so this may be a read error. The chain links TRBV29-1 to TRBJ2-4; D tentatively reads TRBD1 or TRBD2 (5 bases each). The CDR3 is 13 residues long. Germline lookup yields CDR1 SQVTM and CDR2 ANQGSEA. V lost 7 bases to trimming and J lost 13 bases, with 23 bases between them. Here the CDR3 DNA reads TGCAGCGCCCTCGAGGGGTCGTACAATGAGCAGTACTTC. Protein: CSALEGSYNEQYF. The whole variable domain, remainder taken from reference TRBV29-1 and TRBJ2-4, is SAVISQKPSRDICQRGTSLTIQCQVDSQVTMMFWYRQQPGQSLTLIATANQGSEATYESGFVIDKFPISRPNLTFSTLTVSNMSPEDSSIYLCSALEGSYNEQYFGAGTRLSVL.

The genes are TRBV14 and TRBJ2-7, with 10 bases that match TRBD1. Germline trimming cut 0 bases from V and 6 bases from J; bases unmatched to any gene: 11. This CDR3 is 17 amino acids long. Per germline, CDR1 SGHDN and CDR2 FVKESK. CDR3 nucleotides: TGTGCCAGCAGCCAAGATCAGAGGGACAGGGGTAAGGGCGAGCAGTACTTC. Translation: CASSQDQRDRGKGEQYF.

V is TRBV24-1 and J is TRBJ2-1; 10 bases match TRBD2. Per germline, CDR1 KGHDR and CDR2 SFDVKD. After removal of 3 bases from V and 0 bases from J, the junction contained 10 bases not matched to a gene. The CDR3 consists of 19 residues. CDR3 bases: TGTGCCACCAGTGATACAACCGGGACTAGCGCGAGCTCCTACAATGAGCAGTTCTTC. Protein: CATSDTTGTSASSYNEQFF.